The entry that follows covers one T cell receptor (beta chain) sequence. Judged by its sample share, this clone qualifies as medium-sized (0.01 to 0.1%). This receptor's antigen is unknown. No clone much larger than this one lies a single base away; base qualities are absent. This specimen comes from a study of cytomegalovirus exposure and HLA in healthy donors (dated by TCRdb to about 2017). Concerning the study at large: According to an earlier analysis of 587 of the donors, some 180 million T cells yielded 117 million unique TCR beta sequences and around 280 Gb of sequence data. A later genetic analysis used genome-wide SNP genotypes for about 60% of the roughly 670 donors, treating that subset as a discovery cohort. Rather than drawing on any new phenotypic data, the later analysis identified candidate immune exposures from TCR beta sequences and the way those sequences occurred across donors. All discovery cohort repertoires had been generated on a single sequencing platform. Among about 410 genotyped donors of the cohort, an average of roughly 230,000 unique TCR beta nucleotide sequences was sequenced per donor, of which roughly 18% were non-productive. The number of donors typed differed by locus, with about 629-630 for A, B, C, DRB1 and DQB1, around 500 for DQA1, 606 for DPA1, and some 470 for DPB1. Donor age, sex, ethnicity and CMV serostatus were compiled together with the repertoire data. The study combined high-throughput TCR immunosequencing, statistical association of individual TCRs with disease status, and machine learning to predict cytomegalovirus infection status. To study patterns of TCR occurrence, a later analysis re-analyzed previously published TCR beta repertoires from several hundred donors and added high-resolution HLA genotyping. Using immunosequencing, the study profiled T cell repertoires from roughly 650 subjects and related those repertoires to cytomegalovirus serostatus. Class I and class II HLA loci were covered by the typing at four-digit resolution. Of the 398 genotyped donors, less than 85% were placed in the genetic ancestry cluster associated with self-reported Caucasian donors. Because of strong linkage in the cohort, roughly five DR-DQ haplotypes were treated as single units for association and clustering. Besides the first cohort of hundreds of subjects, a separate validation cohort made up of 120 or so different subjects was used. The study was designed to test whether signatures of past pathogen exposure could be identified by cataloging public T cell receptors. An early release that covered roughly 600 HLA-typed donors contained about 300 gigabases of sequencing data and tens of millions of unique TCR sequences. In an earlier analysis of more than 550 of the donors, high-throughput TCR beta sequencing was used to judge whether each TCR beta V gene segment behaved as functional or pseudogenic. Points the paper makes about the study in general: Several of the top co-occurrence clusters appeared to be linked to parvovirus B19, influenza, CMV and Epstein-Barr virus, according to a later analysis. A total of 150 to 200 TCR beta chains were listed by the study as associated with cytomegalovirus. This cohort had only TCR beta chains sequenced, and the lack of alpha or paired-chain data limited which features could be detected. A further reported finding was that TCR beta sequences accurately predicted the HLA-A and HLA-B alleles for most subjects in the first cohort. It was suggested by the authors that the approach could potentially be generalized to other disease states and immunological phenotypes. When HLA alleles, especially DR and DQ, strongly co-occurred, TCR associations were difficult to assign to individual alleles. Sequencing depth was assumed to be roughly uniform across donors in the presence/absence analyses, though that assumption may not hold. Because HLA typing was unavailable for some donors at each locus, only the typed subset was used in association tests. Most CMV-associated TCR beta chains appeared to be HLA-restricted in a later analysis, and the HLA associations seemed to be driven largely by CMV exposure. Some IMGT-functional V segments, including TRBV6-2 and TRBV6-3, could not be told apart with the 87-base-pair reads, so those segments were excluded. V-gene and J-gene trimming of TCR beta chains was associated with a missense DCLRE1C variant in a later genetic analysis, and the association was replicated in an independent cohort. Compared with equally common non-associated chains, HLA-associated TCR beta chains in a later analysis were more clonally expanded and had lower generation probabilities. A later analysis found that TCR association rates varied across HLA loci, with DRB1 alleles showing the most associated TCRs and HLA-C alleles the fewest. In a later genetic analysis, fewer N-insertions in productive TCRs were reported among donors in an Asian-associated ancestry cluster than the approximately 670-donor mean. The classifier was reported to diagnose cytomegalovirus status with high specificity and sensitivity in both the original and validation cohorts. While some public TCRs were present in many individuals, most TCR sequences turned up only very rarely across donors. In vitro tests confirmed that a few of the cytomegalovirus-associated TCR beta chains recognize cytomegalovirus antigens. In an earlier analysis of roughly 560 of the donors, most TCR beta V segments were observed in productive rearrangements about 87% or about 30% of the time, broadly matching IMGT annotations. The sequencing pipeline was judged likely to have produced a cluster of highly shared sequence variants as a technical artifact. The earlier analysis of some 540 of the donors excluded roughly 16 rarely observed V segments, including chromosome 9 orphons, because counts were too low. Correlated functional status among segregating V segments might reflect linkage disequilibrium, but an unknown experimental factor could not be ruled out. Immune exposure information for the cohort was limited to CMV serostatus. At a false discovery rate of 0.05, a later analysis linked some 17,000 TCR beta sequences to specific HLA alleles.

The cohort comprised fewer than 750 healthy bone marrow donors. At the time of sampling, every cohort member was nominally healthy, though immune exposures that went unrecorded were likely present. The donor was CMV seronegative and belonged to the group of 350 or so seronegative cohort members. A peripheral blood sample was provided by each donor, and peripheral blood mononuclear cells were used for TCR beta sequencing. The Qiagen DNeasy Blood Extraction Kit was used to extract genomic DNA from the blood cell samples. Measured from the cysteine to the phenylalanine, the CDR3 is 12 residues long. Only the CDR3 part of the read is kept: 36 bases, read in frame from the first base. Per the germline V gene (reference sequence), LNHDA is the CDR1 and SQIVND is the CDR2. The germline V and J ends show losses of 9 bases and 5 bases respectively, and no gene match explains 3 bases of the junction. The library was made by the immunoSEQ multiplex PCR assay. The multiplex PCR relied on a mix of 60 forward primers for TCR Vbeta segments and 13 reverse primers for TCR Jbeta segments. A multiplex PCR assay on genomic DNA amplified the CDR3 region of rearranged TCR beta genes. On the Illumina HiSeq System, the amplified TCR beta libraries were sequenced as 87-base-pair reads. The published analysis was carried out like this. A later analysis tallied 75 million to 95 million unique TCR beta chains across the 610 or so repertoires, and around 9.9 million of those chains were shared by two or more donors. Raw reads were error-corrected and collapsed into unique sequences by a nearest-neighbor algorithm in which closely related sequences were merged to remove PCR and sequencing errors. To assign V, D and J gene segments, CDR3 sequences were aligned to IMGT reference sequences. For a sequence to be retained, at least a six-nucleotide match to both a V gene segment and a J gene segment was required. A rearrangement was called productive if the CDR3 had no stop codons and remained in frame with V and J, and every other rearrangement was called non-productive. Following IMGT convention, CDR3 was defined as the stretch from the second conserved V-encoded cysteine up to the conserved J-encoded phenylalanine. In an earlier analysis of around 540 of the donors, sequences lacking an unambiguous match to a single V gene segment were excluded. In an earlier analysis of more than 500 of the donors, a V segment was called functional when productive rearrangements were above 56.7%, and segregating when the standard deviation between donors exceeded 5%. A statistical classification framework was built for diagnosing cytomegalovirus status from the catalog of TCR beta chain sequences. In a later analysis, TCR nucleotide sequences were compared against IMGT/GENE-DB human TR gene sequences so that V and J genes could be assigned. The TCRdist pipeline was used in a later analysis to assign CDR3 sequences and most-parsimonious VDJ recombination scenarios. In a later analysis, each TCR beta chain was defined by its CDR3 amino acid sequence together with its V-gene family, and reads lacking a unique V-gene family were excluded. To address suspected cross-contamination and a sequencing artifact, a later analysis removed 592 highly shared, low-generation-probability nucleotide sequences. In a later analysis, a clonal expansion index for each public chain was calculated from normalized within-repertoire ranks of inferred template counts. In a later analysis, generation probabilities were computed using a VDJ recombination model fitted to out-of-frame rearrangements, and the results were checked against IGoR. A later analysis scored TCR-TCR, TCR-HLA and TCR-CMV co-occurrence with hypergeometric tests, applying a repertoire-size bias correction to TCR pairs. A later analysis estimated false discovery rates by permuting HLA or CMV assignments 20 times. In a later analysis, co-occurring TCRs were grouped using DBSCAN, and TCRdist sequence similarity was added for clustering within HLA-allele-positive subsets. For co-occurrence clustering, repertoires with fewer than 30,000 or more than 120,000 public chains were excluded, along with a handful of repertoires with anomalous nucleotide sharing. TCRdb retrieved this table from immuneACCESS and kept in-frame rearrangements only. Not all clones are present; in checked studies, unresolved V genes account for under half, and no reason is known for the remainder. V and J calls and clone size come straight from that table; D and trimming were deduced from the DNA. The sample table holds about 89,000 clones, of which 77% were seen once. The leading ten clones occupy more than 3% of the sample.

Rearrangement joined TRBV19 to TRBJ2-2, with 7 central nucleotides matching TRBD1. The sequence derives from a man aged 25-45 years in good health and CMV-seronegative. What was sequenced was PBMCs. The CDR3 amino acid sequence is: CASRGNTGELFF. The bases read TGTGCCAGCAGGGGGAATACCGGGGAGCTGTTTTTT. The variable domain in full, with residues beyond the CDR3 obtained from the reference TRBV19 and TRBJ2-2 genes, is DGGITQSPKYLFRKEGQNVTLSCEQNLNHDAMYWYRQDPGQGLRLIYYSQIVNDFQKGDIAEGYSVSREKKESFPLTVTSAQKNPTAFYLCASRGNTGELFFGEGSRLTVL.